The 27 T cell receptor beta chains given below trace back to one sample, sequenced in a study of shared clonotypes between healthy human individuals. Generated by immunoSEQ multiplex PCR, the TCRdb table keeps only in-frame clones and is missing some. The sample holds fewer than 3 million clones, roughly 92% seen once. Source material: naive CD4+ T cells from PBMCs. As for subset: CD45RA+ positively selected. The receptors originated from a man between 18 and 29 years old in good health. Some clones in this sample may be carry-over from other donors' samples.

The V and J genes are TRBV28 and TRBJ2-3, with D possibly matching TRBD2 (6 bases). Trimming took off 11 bases at V and 4 bases at J, with 10 bases between the two ends. In germline, CDR1 is MDHEN, CDR2 SYDVKM. The CDR3 has 11 residues. CDR3 DNA: TGTGCCTCGGGAGCACCAGATACGCAGTATTTT. Protein sequence: CASGAPDTQYF.

Only one count was recorded for this clone. The chain links TRBV19 to TRBJ2-5; possibly TRBD1 for D (5 bases). The CDR3 loop spans 14 amino acids. The V end was cut by 5 bases, the J end by 5 bases, with 15 bases between. CDR1 LNHDA and CDR2 SQIVND come from the germline V gene (reference sequence). CDR3 DNA sequence: TGTGCCAGTAGTCCGAAGACAGCGAGGGAGACCCAGTACTTC. Translated, it gives CASSPKTARETQYF.

The J gene is TRBJ1-1, the V gene TRBV5-5; 8 nucleotides align to TRBD1. This CDR3 is 15 amino acids long. The germline gives CDR1 SGHKS, CDR2 YYEKEE (reference sequence). V shed 1 base and J 5 bases; nucleotides not matched to a gene: 7. CDR3 nucleotide sequence: TGTGCCAGCAGCTTGAGGACAGGGAGTGATACTGAAGCTTTCTTT. This encodes CASSLRTGSDTEAFF. Looking up the rest from reference TRBV5-5 and TRBJ1-1 gives the full variable domain: DAGVTQSPTHLIKTRGQQVTLRCSPISGHKSVSWYQQVLGQGPQFIFQYYEKEERGRGNFPDRFSARQFPNYSSELNVNALLLGDSALYLCASSLRTGSDTEAFFGQGTRLTVV.

The rearrangement links TRBV4-1 to TRBJ2-7, with 8 positions matching TRBD2. This CDR3 comprises 16 residues. The V gene's germline CDR1 is MGHRA and CDR2 YSYEKL. The ends lost 3 bases at V and 6 bases at J; junction bases unmatched: 13. The CDR3 region is CASSHPGLAGGVEQYF. The CDR3, as DNA: TGCGCCAGCAGCCATCCCGGACTAGCCGGGGGCGTCGAGCAGTACTTC.

The chain links TRBV2 to TRBJ2-5; TRBD2 aligns across 11 bases. J lost 7 bases, V lost 8 bases, and 12 bases had no gene match. The CDR3 runs 15 residues. CDR1 is SNHLY and CDR2 is FYNNEI in the germline V gene. The CDR3 is CASGETSGAPGTQYF. The CDR3 DNA sequence: TGTGCCAGCGGGGAGACTAGCGGGGCCCCTGGGACCCAGTACTTC.

The rearrangement links TRBV30 to TRBJ1-1; weak D call: TRBD1 (5 bases). V was clipped by 2 bases and J by 3 bases, with 10 bases between them. Germline V lookup: CDR1 GTSNPN, CDR2 SVGIG (reference sequence). This CDR3 has 13 residues. The DNA for the CDR3 is TGTGCCTGGAGTCGGGGACCTGACACTGAAGCTTTCTTT. It is translated as CAWSRGPDTEAFF.

The chain couples TRBV28 to TRBJ1-1; 7 bases agree with TRBD1. This CDR3 is built from 15 residues. The germline V gene encodes CDR1 MDHEN and CDR2 SYDVKM. Unmatched junction bases numbered 10, after V lost 6 bases and J lost 3 bases. The CDR3 DNA reads TGTGCCAGCAGGCCCTACCAGGGGGAGGACACTGAAGCTTTCTTT. Its protein is CASRPYQGEDTEAFF.

The chain combines TRBV5-4 with TRBJ2-2; D could derive from TRBD1 or TRBD2 (6 bases each). The germline V gene has CDR1 SGHNT and CDR2 YYREEE (reference sequence). CDR3 length equals 15 residues. V was cut by 4 bases and J by 5 bases, with 15 bases left in between. In DNA form, the CDR3 reads TGTGCCAGCAGCGAGGGGGGCGACCGGACCGGGGAGCTGTTTTTT. This translates into CASSEGGDRTGELFF.

This chain joins TRBV4-2 and TRBJ2-2, with 8 bases fitting TRBD2. The CDR3 runs 17 residues. CDR1 LGHNA and CDR2 YNFKEQ come from the germline V gene. Trimming cost V 1 base and J 2 bases; bases outside gene matches: 6. The chain's CDR3 is CASSQGHSGVNTGELFF. The CDR3, as DNA: TGTGCCAGCAGCCAAGGGCATAGCGGGGTTAACACCGGGGAGCTGTTTTTT.

The chain couples TRBV18 to TRBJ2-5, with unresolved D. Trimming cost V 3 bases and J 4 bases, with 12 bases left between them. The V gene's germline CDR1 is KGHSH and CDR2 LQKENI. The CDR3 has 14 residues. The DNA for the CDR3 is TGTGCCAGCTCACCGACTGAAACCCCAGAGACCCAGTACTTC. It translates to CASSPTETPETQYF.

The DNA of the CDR3 is TGTGCCAGCTCACCAGTGGCCAGGGAGGAGACCCAGTACTTC. It yields the protein CASSPVAREETQYF. This chain connects TRBV18 to TRBJ2-5; D may match TRBD1 or TRBD2 (5 bases each). Germline CDR1 and CDR2: KGHSH and LQKENI. The CDR3 loop spans 14 amino acids. V shed 2 bases and J shed 5 bases, with 12 bases lying between them.

CDR3 region: CSAIRGEAFF. Here the CDR3 DNA reads TGCAGTGCTATCAGGGGGGAAGCTTTCTTT. The J gene is TRBJ1-1, the V gene TRBV20-1; 7 bases fit TRBD1. The CDR3 extends over 10 amino acids. V lost 4 bases to trimming and J lost 8 bases; unmatched junction nucleotides: 1. Per germline, CDR1 DFQATT and CDR2 SNEGSKA (reference sequence).

About this clone itself: Germline is not matched at one junction end, which may reflect a read error. Additional DNA sequences in this sample encode the identical CDR3. The rearrangement uses TRBV29-1 and TRBJ2-2; no clear D gene. The CDR3 is made up of 12 amino acids. Per germline, CDR1 SQVTM and CDR2 ANQGSEA. CDR3 sequence (DNA): TGCAGCGTCGAAGGGAACACCGGGGAGCTGTTTTTT. Encoded protein: CSVEGNTGELFF.

This clone is a singleton in its sample. This chain links TRBV7-6 with TRBJ2-1; no definite D call. Germline values: CDR1 SGHVS, CDR2 FNYEAQ. V lost 1 base and J lost 7, with 5 bases in between. This CDR3 region has 12 residues. CDR3 protein: CASSLERNEQFF. The CDR3 DNA reads as TGTGCCAGCAGCTTAGAACGGAATGAGCAGTTCTTC.

The chain is built from TRBV5-6 and TRBJ2-7, with 7 positions matching TRBD1. There are 14 residues in the CDR3. From germline, CDR1 is SGHDT and CDR2 YYEEEE. With 6 bases clipped from V and 4 bases from J, the junction kept 10 bases outside the gene matches. The CDR3 protein is CASMGRQGKYEQYF. The CDR3 nucleotides read TGTGCCAGCATGGGACGACAGGGCAAATACGAGCAGTACTTC.

In DNA, the CDR3 is TGTGCCAGCAGCCCCGCGACAGGGCGAGGCTATGGCTACACCTTC. It codes for CASSPATGRGYGYTF. The chain has TRBV11-2 and TRBJ1-2, with 7 bases lining up with TRBD1. Trimming cost V 5 bases and J 4 bases; bases outside gene matches: 10. Germline V CDR1 and CDR2: SGHAT, FQNNGV. This CDR3 is 15 amino acids long. Full variable domain (missing parts from reference TRBV11-2 and TRBJ1-2): EAGVAQSPRYKIIEKRQSVAFWCNPISGHATLYWYQQILGQGPKLLIQFQNNGVVDDSQLPKDRFSAERLKGVDSTLKIQPAKLEDSAVYLCASSPATGRGYGYTFGSGTRLTVV.

V is TRBV6-5 and J is TRBJ1-4; D might be TRBD1 (6 bases). Germline assignment: CDR1 MNHEY and CDR2 SVGAGI. This CDR3 region has 15 residues. V was trimmed by 5 bases and J by 0 bases, leaving 10 bases between them. The CDR3: CASSHRQATNEKLFF. The CDR3 DNA sequence: TGTGCCAGCAGTCACCGACAGGCAACTAATGAAAAACTGTTTTTT.

With regard to this clone: A much larger clone differs by one base, so this may be a read error. Other DNA sequences in the sample encode the same CDR3. The V call is TRBV11-3, the J call TRBJ1-1; unclear D gene. The CDR3 runs to 13 residues. V shed 0 bases and J shed 0 bases, with 2 bases lying between them. Germline V CDR1 and CDR2: SGHNT, YENEEA. Here the CDR3 reads CASSLDVNTEAFF. DNA of the CDR3: TGTGCCAGCAGCTTAGACGTGAACACTGAAGCTTTCTTT.

The V gene is TRBV29-1, the J gene TRBJ1-1, with D uncertain. Trimming removed 6 bases from V and 0 bases from J, with 14 bases in between. The CDR3 contains 14 residues. The germline CDR1 and CDR2 sequences are SQVTM and ANQGSEA. CDR3 nucleotides: TGCAGCGTCCGGCGGGGAGTTGTGAACACTGAAGCTTTCTTT. It codes for CSVRRGVVNTEAFF.

The chain joins TRBV28 to TRBJ2-7; D gene unclear. Trimming stripped 6 bases from V and 3 bases from J, with 15 bases between. Germline V lookup: CDR1 MDHEN, CDR2 SYDVKM. The CDR3 spans 14 residues. CDR3 residues: CASSPNRASYEQYF. In nucleotides, the CDR3 is TGTGCCAGCAGCCCAAACCGTGCCAGCTACGAGCAGTACTTC. The whole variable domain, remainder taken from reference TRBV28 and TRBJ2-7, is DVKVTQSSRYLVKRTGEKVFLECVQDMDHENMFWYRQDPGLGLRLIYFSYDVKMKEKGDIPEGYSVSREKKERFSLILESASTNQTSMYLCASSPNRASYEQYFGPGTRLTVT.

This clone appeared a single time. Other DNA sequences from this sample encode an identical CDR3 as well. The rearrangement uses TRBV7-2 and TRBJ1-5; D remains ambiguous. This CDR3 has 14 residues. Germline loops: CDR1 SGHTA, CDR2 FQGNSA. V lost 1 base to trimming and J lost 2 bases, with 6 bases between them. The DNA for the CDR3 is TGTGCCAGCAGCTTAGTTCAGGGCAATCAGCCCCAGCATTTT. This codes for CASSLVQGNQPQHF.

With respect to this clone: Other DNA sequences within the sample encode an identical CDR3. CDR3 sequence: CASSPEDTQYF. DNA of the CDR3: TGTGCCAGCTCACCCGAAGATACGCAGTATTTT. J is TRBJ2-3 and V is TRBV18; no clear D. The CDR3 sequence is 11 residues long. V lost 3 bases, J lost 5 bases, and 3 bases lay in between. Germline assignment: CDR1 KGHSH and CDR2 LQKENI.

The V gene is TRBV7-7, the J gene TRBJ2-1; 14 nucleotides match TRBD2. V lost 5 bases, J lost 10 bases, and 7 bases stayed unmatched. There are 15 residues in the CDR3. Germline V lookup: CDR1 SSHAT, CDR2 FNYEAQ (reference sequence). The CDR3 region has the DNA TGTGCCAGCAGCACCGGGACTAGCGGGAGTATGGAGCAGTTCTTC. Residues: CASSTGTSGSMEQFF.

The V call is TRBV4-2, the J call TRBJ2-7; D may be TRBD1 or TRBD2 (5 bases each). The germline V and J ends were trimmed by 0 bases and 5 bases, with 14 bases remaining between them. CDR3 length equals 15 residues. The germline V gene encodes CDR1 LGHNA and CDR2 YNFKEQ. In DNA form, the CDR3 reads TGTGCCAGCAGCCAAGATTTGAGGGGCGCGGACGAGCAGTACTTC. It is translated as CASSQDLRGADEQYF.

This clone was counted between two and nine times. Other DNA sequences from this sample encode an identical CDR3 as well. V usage is TRBV5-4 and J usage is TRBJ2-5; the match to TRBD2 covers 12 bases. With V trimmed by 3 bases and J by 2 bases, 2 bases remained unmatched. The CDR3 consists of 15 residues. CDR1 is SGHNT, CDR2 YYREEE, per germline (reference sequence). The CDR3 loop is CASSSGLAGQETQYF. CDR3 nucleotides: TGTGCCAGCAGCTCCGGACTAGCGGGGCAAGAGACCCAGTACTTC.

This rearrangement joins TRBV7-2 to TRBJ2-7; weak D call: TRBD2 (6 bases). Germline CDR1 reads SGHTA; CDR2 reads FQGNSA. This CDR3 spans 15 amino acids. Trimming shortened V by 7 bases and J by 7 bases, and 23 bases separated the two germline ends. In DNA form, the CDR3 reads TGTGCCAGCACCCCAAAATGGCGAGGCCGGGAGGAGCAGTACTTC. This codes for CASTPKWRGREEQYF.

This sequence joins TRBV28 and TRBJ1-5; D uncertain. The CDR3 runs to 12 residues. Germline CDR1 reads MDHEN; CDR2 reads SYDVKM. Trimming took 7 bases from V and 3 from J, leaving 7 bases between them. The CDR3 here is CASTVPNQPQHF. The CDR3 coding sequence is TGTGCCAGCACCGTCCCCAATCAGCCCCAGCATTTT. The full variable domain, completed using reference TRBV28 and TRBJ1-5, is DVKVTQSSRYLVKRTGEKVFLECVQDMDHENMFWYRQDPGLGLRLIYFSYDVKMKEKGDIPEGYSVSREKKERFSLILESASTNQTSMYLCASTVPNQPQHFGDGTRLSIL.